One sample yielded the 21 T cell receptor beta chains listed below, sequenced in a study of cytomegalovirus exposure and HLA in healthy donors. Sequencing was performed with immunoSEQ multiplex PCR; in TCRdb, only in-frame clones are kept and a portion is missing. This table holds 200,000 to 300,000 clones, approximately 83% found once. Sequenced input: PBMCs. Every receptor here comes from a woman aged 25-40 years in good health and CMV-seropositive.

This chain joins TRBV30 and TRBJ2-1, with 8 bases lining up with TRBD1. The CDR3 is 14 amino acids. Germline V gene sequence: CDR1 GTSNPN, CDR2 SVGIG (reference sequence). J was trimmed by 6 bases and V by 4 bases; bases with no gene match: 8. CDR3 nucleotides: TGTGCCTGGAAGGCGGGACAGGAACTCAATGAGCAGTTCTTC. Its protein product is CAWKAGQELNEQFF.

The V call is TRBV4-1, the J call TRBJ2-1; D uncertain. The CDR3 extends over 12 amino acids. Germline-derived CDR1 and CDR2 are MGHRA and YSYEKL. V lost 4 bases to trimming and J lost 10 bases, with 11 bases between them. The CDR3 nucleotides are TGCGCCAGCAGCCGCACTATCGACGAGCAGTTCTTC. Its translation is CASSRTIDEQFF.

The sample holds one count of this clone. The rearrangement links TRBV5-1 to TRBJ1-1; 7 positions agree with TRBD1. Germline CDR1 is SGHRS and CDR2 is YFSETQ. V was clipped by 3 bases and J by 6 bases; unmatched bases: 8. There are 14 residues in the CDR3. The CDR3 sequence is CASSSRGWGAEAFF. In DNA form, the CDR3 reads TGCGCCAGCAGCTCCAGGGGGTGGGGCGCTGAAGCTTTCTTT.

The V gene is TRBV27, the J gene TRBJ2-7; 8 bases map to TRBD1. With 8 bases clipped from V and 4 bases from J, the junction kept 7 bases outside the gene matches. CDR1 and CDR2 from the germline V gene are MNHEY and SMNVEV (reference sequence). This CDR3 spans 13 amino acids. The DNA for the CDR3 is TGTGCCAGCCGGTACAGGGGGTCTTACGAGCAGTACTTC. Protein sequence: CASRYRGSYEQYF.

The V call is TRBV5-1, the J call TRBJ2-5, with 10 bases lining up with TRBD2. Germline CDR1 is SGHRS and CDR2 is YFSETQ. The CDR3 loop spans 16 amino acids. V was pared by 5 bases and J by 4 bases, with 11 bases of the junction left unmatched. Here the CDR3 reads CASRKTSGFKPETQYF. DNA for the CDR3: TGCGCCAGCAGAAAGACTAGCGGGTTCAAGCCAGAGACCCAGTACTTC.

This chain's CDR3 is CASGRLRDTGELFF. The CDR3 nucleotides are TGTGCCAGTGGGAGACTCCGGGACACCGGGGAGCTGTTTTTT. The chain combines TRBV7-9 with TRBJ2-2, with D tentatively TRBD2 (5 bases). Germline CDR1 and CDR2: SEHNR and FQNEAQ (reference sequence). This CDR3 contains 14 residues. Trimming removed 9 bases at V and 3 bases at J, with 14 bases between.

V and J are TRBV2 and TRBJ2-4; D gene unclear. V was trimmed by 5 bases and J by 0 bases, leaving 14 bases between them. Germline lookup yields CDR1 SNHLY and CDR2 FYNNEI. CDR3 length equals 16 residues. CDR3 protein: CASSPGEPQAKNIQYF. The DNA for the CDR3 is TGTGCCAGCAGTCCAGGTGAGCCGCAAGCCAAAAACATTCAGTACTTC.

The V call is TRBV11-3, the J call TRBJ2-1, with D unresolved. The CDR3 length is 14 residues. V was pared by 7 bases and J by 8 bases, with 18 bases between. The germline V gene encodes CDR1 SGHNT and CDR2 YENEEA. The CDR3 DNA sequence: TGTGCCAGCACGCCCCGTGACTTAAGCGATGAGCAGTTCTTC. Residues: CASTPRDLSDEQFF.

The chain links TRBV5-6 to TRBJ1-1, with 9 bases fitting TRBD1. This CDR3 comprises 16 residues. The V and J ends lost 3 bases and 5 bases, in that order; junction bases with no gene match: 11. CDR1 SGHDT and CDR2 YYEEEE come from the germline V gene. The CDR3 here is CASSWGQGIGVTEAFF. CDR3 nucleotides: TGTGCCAGCAGCTGGGGACAGGGTATTGGTGTTACTGAAGCTTTCTTT.

The chain links TRBV2 to TRBJ1-4; D possibly corresponds to TRBD1 (6 bases). Germline V gene data show CDR1 as SNHLY and CDR2 as FYNNEI. Trimming left V 9 bases short and J 8 bases short, with 16 bases between. CDR3 length: 13 amino acids. CDR3 in DNA: TGTGCCAGTAGAGGGACATTCGGGGAAAAACTGTTTTTT. Its protein product is CASRGTFGEKLFF.

This clone was seen a few times. The V call is TRBV7-9, the J call TRBJ2-3; D is unresolved. V lost 8 bases and J lost 3, with 12 bases in between. CDR3 length equals 13 residues. Germline V gene sequence: CDR1 SEHNR, CDR2 FQNEAQ (reference sequence). The CDR3 DNA is TGTGCCAGCGACGGGTTTGTTACAGATACGCAGTATTTT. Amino acids: CASDGFVTDTQYF.

The gene calls are TRBV5-1 and TRBJ2-1; TRBD2 matches 13 bases. The J segment lost 7 bases and the V segment lost 2 bases, leaving 9 bases of the junction unmatched. CDR1 and CDR2 (germline): SGHRS, YFSETQ. This CDR3 has 17 amino acids. The CDR3 sequence is CASSLNPGLAGKNEQFF. In DNA form, the CDR3 reads TGCGCCAGCAGCTTAAATCCGGGACTAGCGGGAAAGAATGAGCAGTTCTTC.

This clone was observed once. V and J are TRBV19 and TRBJ2-3; the match to TRBD1 covers 12 bases. CDR3 size: 16 residues. Germline trimming cut 6 bases from V and 4 bases from J; bases unmatched to any gene: 8. From germline, CDR1 is LNHDA and CDR2 SQIVND (reference sequence). The CDR3 spells CASRSPGQGAADTQYF. DNA of the CDR3: TGTGCCAGTAGGAGCCCGGGACAGGGGGCCGCAGATACGCAGTATTTT.

The V gene is TRBV29-1, the J gene TRBJ2-2; 7 bases match TRBD1. From germline, CDR1 is SQVTM and CDR2 ANQGSEA. The CDR3 spans 14 residues. V lost 5 bases to trimming and J lost 1 base; unmatched junction nucleotides: 4. The CDR3 DNA is TGCAGCGTTACAGGGGCCGTGAACACCGGGGAGCTGTTTTTT. Its translation is CSVTGAVNTGELFF.

Many counts were recorded for this clone. The chain joins TRBV5-1 to TRBJ1-2; weak D call: TRBD1 (5 bases). CDR1 and CDR2 (germline): SGHRS, YFSETQ. The CDR3 has 15 residues. Trimming stripped 2 bases from V and 0 bases from J, with 11 bases between. CDR3: CASSLQAATNYGYTF. CDR3 in DNA: TGCGCCAGCAGCTTACAGGCCGCTACTAACTATGGCTACACCTTC.

The chain couples TRBV5-6 to TRBJ1-2; TRBD1 might be the D (5 bases). The V gene lost 4 bases and the J gene lost 7 bases, with 20 bases spanning the gap. Germline V lookup: CDR1 SGHDT, CDR2 YYEEEE. This CDR3 is 15 amino acids long. CDR3 DNA sequence: TGTGCCAGCAGCAGATCGGAGGGGATCTCTTCTGGCTACACCTTC. This codes for CASSRSEGISSGYTF.

The chain uses TRBV7-8 and TRBJ1-2, with D maybe TRBD1 (5 bases). The CDR3 runs to 15 residues. Germline V gene sequence: CDR1 SGHVS, CDR2 FQNEAQ. The V gene lost 5 bases and the J gene lost 2 bases, with 15 bases spanning the gap. The DNA for the CDR3 is TGTGCCAGCAGCCCGCAGACAGATCTAAACTATGGCTACACCTTC. This translates into CASSPQTDLNYGYTF.

This chain connects TRBV11-3 to TRBJ2-7, with 7 bases identical to TRBD2. J gave up 5 bases and V 8 bases, and 12 bases lay outside the gene matches. The CDR3 spans 14 residues. Germline CDR1 SGHNT, CDR2 YENEEA. CDR3 sequence: CASSDRGSPNEQYF. CDR3 coding DNA: TGTGCCAGCTCCGACCGCGGGAGCCCCAACGAGCAGTACTTC.

The chain has TRBV6-6 and TRBJ1-1; D remains ambiguous. Between the trimmed V and J ends, which lost 10 bases and 6 bases, there was a span of 12 bases. The V gene's germline CDR1 is MNHNY and CDR2 SVGAGI (reference sequence). The CDR3 contains 11 residues. CDR3 DNA sequence: TGTGCCACCCGGGGTAGCGCTGAAGCTTTCTTT. It codes for CATRGSAEAFF.

The chain couples TRBV29-1 to TRBJ1-4; 7 nucleotides align to TRBD1. Trimming took 5 bases from V and 5 from J; bases not matched to a gene: 11. Germline CDR1 and CDR2: SQVTM and ANQGSEA. The CDR3 extends over 15 amino acids. In nucleotides, the CDR3 is TGCAGCGTTAAAGGACAGGTATCCGGAAATGAAAAACTGTTTTTT. Its translation is CSVKGQVSGNEKLFF.

The CDR3 DNA follows: TGTGCCAGCAGTCCCCGGACTAGCGGGAGGGCTGGGGAGACCCAGTACTTC. Protein: CASSPRTSGRAGETQYF. V usage is TRBV27 and J usage is TRBJ2-5; 15 bases match TRBD2. CDR3 length: 17 residues. Trimming cost V 5 bases and J 5 bases; bases outside gene matches: 9. Germline values: CDR1 MNHEY, CDR2 SMNVEV (reference sequence).